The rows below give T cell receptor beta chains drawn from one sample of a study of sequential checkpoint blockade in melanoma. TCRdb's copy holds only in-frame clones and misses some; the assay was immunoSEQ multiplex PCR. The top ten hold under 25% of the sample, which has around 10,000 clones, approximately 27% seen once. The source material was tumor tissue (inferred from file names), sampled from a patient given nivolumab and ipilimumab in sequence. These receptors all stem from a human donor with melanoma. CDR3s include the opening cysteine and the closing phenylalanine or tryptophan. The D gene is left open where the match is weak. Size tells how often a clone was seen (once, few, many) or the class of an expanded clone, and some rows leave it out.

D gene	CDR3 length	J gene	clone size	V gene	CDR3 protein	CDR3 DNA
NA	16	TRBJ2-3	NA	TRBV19	CASSPLDRPGTDTQYF	TGTGCCAGTAGCCCCCTCGACCGGCCCGGCACAGATACGCAGTATTTT
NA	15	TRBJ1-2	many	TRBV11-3	CASSHLSTAFRGYTF	TGTGCCAGCAGCCACCTATCGACCGCCTTTCGGGGCTACACCTTC
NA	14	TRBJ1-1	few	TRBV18	CASSPDIGGSEAFF	TGTGCCAGCTCACCAGATATTGGCGGATCTGAAGCTTTCTTT
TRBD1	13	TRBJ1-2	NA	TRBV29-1	CSGSPGQGSGYTF	TGCAGCGGGTCACCGGGACAGGGGTCGGGCTACACCTTC
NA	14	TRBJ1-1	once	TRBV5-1	CASKPGPRNTEAFF	TGCGCCAGCAAGCCTGGGCCCCGGAACACTGAAGCTTTCTTT
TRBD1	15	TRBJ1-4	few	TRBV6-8	CASSFTGQGAEKLFF	TGTGCCAGCAGCTTCACCGGACAGGGGGCTGAAAAACTGTTTTTT
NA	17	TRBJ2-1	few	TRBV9	CASSALGARPLGVGQFF	TGTGCCAGCAGCGCACTCGGAGCTCGCCCTCTGGGGGTCGGGCAGTTCTTC
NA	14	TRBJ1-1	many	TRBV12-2	CASGLASADNEAFF	TGTGCCAGTGGACTAGCGAGTGCGGATAACGAAGCTTTCTTT
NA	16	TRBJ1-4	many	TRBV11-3	CASSLELGTTNEKLFF	TGTGCCAGCAGCTTAGAGTTGGGTACAACTAATGAAAAACTGTTTTTT
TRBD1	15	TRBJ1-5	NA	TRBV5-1	CASSSGQGTHQPQHF	TGCGCCAGCAGCTCCGGACAGGGGACCCATCAGCCCCAGCATTTT